The entry below describes one TCR beta chain. Antigen specificity is unknown. This sample stems from a study of T cell responses to AZD1222 COVID-19 vaccine. Study-wide results and limits: Spike-specific TCR breadth and depth went up after people got two AZD1222 doses.

The germline V gene encodes CDR1 SGHKS and CDR2 YYEKEE (reference sequence). V lost 0 bases and J lost 6, with 16 bases in between. The length of the CDR3 is 15 residues. Using immunoSEQ multiplex PCR, the repertoire was profiled, and TCRdb retains in-frame clones only, with some absent. The table records roughly 110,000 clones, less than 95% of them present only once. Material: peripheral blood, obtained 28 days after the second AZD1222 dose. The sequence was collected from an adult who received the AZD1222 COVID-19 vaccine. This chain joins TRBV5-5 and TRBJ2-7; D not certain. In DNA, the CDR3 is TGTGCCAGCAGCTTGGATGTGACGGTCCTTTCCGAGCAGTACTTC. It is translated as CASSLDVTVLSEQYF.